This TCR beta chain was observed in a study of cytomegalovirus exposure and HLA in healthy donors. Background on the study: Some 80 million unique TCRs from HLA-typed donors were held in an early data release. Study findings and constraints: Cytomegalovirus-associated TCR beta chains were listed, numbering roughly 150. Researchers reported from a later analysis that most CMV-associated TCR beta chains appeared HLA-restricted.

Both 60 Vbeta primers and 13 Jbeta primers went into the PCR. Original methodology: It was a later analysis that counted about 80 million unique TCR beta chains, of which 9.5 million to 14 million were shared. The assay was immunoSEQ multiplex PCR, and TCRdb's table has in-frame clones only and misses some. The DNA was the basis for D and trimming; V, J and clone size are from that table. The sample holds more than 110,000 clones, 73% seen once. Comments on this clone: Its specificity is not known.

Trimming shortened V by 4 bases and J by 7 bases, and 16 bases separated the two germline ends. The CDR3 runs 14 residues. Germline values: CDR1 SGHTA, CDR2 FQGTGA. J is TRBJ1-2 and V is TRBV7-3; TRBD1 is a possible D gene (6 bases). The source of this sequence is a woman aged 40 to 55 in good health and CMV-seronegative. Sequenced sample: PBMCs. CDR3: CASSSGTQSSGYTF. The CDR3 bases are TGTGCCAGCAGCTCCGGGACACAGTCGAGTGGCTACACCTTC.